One sample yielded the 12 T cell receptor beta chains listed below, sequenced in a study of OX40 agonist ivuxolimab in advanced cancers. Measured with immunoSEQ multiplex PCR; TCRdb has only the in-frame clones, and not every one. Of 78,000 or so clones detected, around 83% appear once; the ten largest clones hold roughly 15%. The sequenced sample was CD4+ or CD8+ T cells sorted from blood, obtained in a trial of the OX40 agonist ivuxolimab. All receptors come from an adult with an advanced solid tumor such as melanoma, head and neck, liver or kidney cancer.

This rearrangement joins TRBV18 to TRBJ2-7, with TRBD2 identical over 13 bases. CDR3 length: 18 amino acids. Germline trimming cut 4 bases from V and 0 bases from J; bases unmatched to any gene: 9. CDR1 and CDR2 (germline): KGHSH, LQKENI. The CDR3: CASSLRELAGGSSYEQYF. The CDR3 DNA sequence: TGTGCCAGCTCACTAAGGGAACTAGCGGGAGGGAGCTCCTACGAGCAGTACTTC.

The gene calls are TRBV11-2 and TRBJ2-3, with D unclear. The germline CDR1 and CDR2 sequences are SGHAT and FQNNGV. Trimming shortened V by 8 bases and J by 1 base, and 10 bases separated the two germline ends. This CDR3 spans 13 amino acids. Here the CDR3 DNA reads TGTGCCAGCTCTTTCCAAGGCACAGATACGCAGTATTTT. Translated: CASSFQGTDTQYF.

The V gene is TRBV28, the J gene TRBJ2-5, with D unresolved. The J call may be in error: the DNA end matches TRBJ2-7 better. The CDR3 totals 13 residues. Germline CDR1 MDHEN, CDR2 SYDVKM. The CDR3 coding sequence is TGTGCCAGCAGTTTTGTCCGCTCCTACGAGCAGTACTTC. It is translated as CASSFVRSYEQYF.

The chain employs TRBV4-1 and TRBJ2-1, with D possibly being TRBD1 or TRBD2 (5 bases each). Trimming took 5 bases from V and 2 from J, leaving 13 bases between them. The CDR3 length is 15 residues. The germline V gene encodes CDR1 MGHRA and CDR2 YSYEKL. CDR3 nucleotides: TGCGCCAGCAGCACCCGGGACCCAGCCTACAATGAGCAGTTCTTC. Translating gives CASSTRDPAYNEQFF.

This clone was picked up a small number of times. This chain uses TRBV5-1 with TRBJ2-3; D unclear. CDR1 is SGHRS and CDR2 is YFSETQ in the germline V gene. V was cut by 3 bases and J by 6 bases, with 14 bases left in between. This CDR3 is built from 14 residues. CDR3 sequence reads: CASSSERPGDTQYF. DNA of the CDR3: TGCGCCAGCAGCTCGGAGCGTCCCGGCGATACGCAGTATTTT.

The V and J genes are TRBV19 and TRBJ2-7; 15 bases fit TRBD2. The CDR3 is 16 residues long. Trimming cost V 7 bases and J 5 bases; bases outside gene matches: 9. CDR1 and CDR2 from the germline V gene are LNHDA and SQIVND (reference sequence). The CDR3 nucleotides are TGTGCCAGTACCGAAACCGGGACTAGCGGGAGGCACGAGCAGTACTTC. It is translated as CASTETGTSGRHEQYF.

The chain is built from TRBV25-1 and TRBJ2-3; 8 bases are a match to TRBD2. The CDR3 is made up of 15 amino acids. V was clipped by 0 bases and J by 5 bases; unmatched bases: 4. Germline assignment: CDR1 MGHDK and CDR2 SYGVNS. CDR3 sequence (DNA): TGTGCCAGCAGTGAATACGGGGGGGGTGGAGATACGCAGTATTTT. Its translation: CASSEYGGGGDTQYF.

This rearrangement joins TRBV11-2 to TRBJ1-1; TRBD1 might be the D (6 bases). The CDR3 length is 17 residues. Germline CDR1 reads SGHAT; CDR2 reads FQNNGV. Between the trimmed V and J ends, which lost 3 bases and 3 bases, there was a span of 20 bases. The CDR3 coding sequence is TGTGCCAGCAGCTTTGTCGGCAGGGGAATTGGGTACACTGAAGCTTTCTTT. Residues: CASSFVGRGIGYTEAFF.

The CDR3 sequence: CASRYTGESQPQHF. The CDR3 DNA reads TGTGCCAGCAGATATACAGGGGAGAGTCAGCCCCAGCATTTT. J is TRBJ1-5 and V is TRBV6-5, with 7 bases lining up with TRBD1. The V segment lost 6 bases and the J segment 6 bases; nucleotides outside the gene matches: 8. The CDR3 loop spans 14 amino acids. The germline gives CDR1 MNHEY, CDR2 SVGAGI.

This rearrangement joins TRBV5-6 to TRBJ1-2; D is perhaps TRBD1 (5 bases). There are 15 residues in the CDR3. Germline loops: CDR1 SGHDT, CDR2 YYEEEE. The V end was cut by 2 bases, the J end by 3 bases, with 14 bases between. The CDR3 protein is CASSLWVGGDYGYTF. The DNA for the CDR3 is TGTGCCAGCAGCTTATGGGTTGGAGGGGACTATGGCTACACCTTC.

The V and J genes are TRBV6-5 and TRBJ1-3, with D possibly matching TRBD1 (5 bases). The CDR3 runs to 13 residues. The V end lost 4 bases, the J end lost 2 bases, and 6 bases lay between the germline ends. Germline assignment: CDR1 MNHEY and CDR2 SVGAGI. As DNA, the CDR3 is TGTGCCAGCAGTTGGGGGACTGGAAACACCATATATTTT. Translated: CASSWGTGNTIYF.

The chain has TRBV4-1 and TRBJ2-3; D may be TRBD2 (6 bases). V gave up 3 bases and J gave up 2 bases, with 18 bases separating them. The CDR3 is 17 amino acids. Germline CDR1 and CDR2: MGHRA and YSYEKL. CDR3 DNA: TGCGCCAGCAGCCAGAGTACGGGACTTTCCTCCACAGATACGCAGTATTTT. As protein: CASSQSTGLSSTDTQYF.